This TCR beta chain was recorded in a study of PD-1 blockade in classical Hodgkin lymphoma. Points on this clone: Its matching antigen is unknown.

Profiled with immunoSEQ multiplex PCR; TCRdb holds only in-frame clones, not every one. The sample has roughly 150,000 clones; less than 80% are singletons. Broader study findings: At C4D1, TCR diversity had climbed significantly for CD4+ cells, though not for CD8+ cells. Whatever underlies the repertoire differences (possibly disease activity or prior therapy) remains undefined.

Every one of the patients relapsed after autologous stem cell transplantation (brentuximab vedotin exposure was variable). Best responses included complete response and partial response; otherwise, the best response was progressive disease. V was clipped by 9 bases and J by 15 bases; unmatched bases: 9. The CDR3 has 11 residues. Per the germline V gene, CDR1 is LNHDA and CDR2 is SQIVND (reference sequence). V usage is TRBV19 and J usage is TRBJ2-1; TRBD1 matches 9 bases. This specimen was peripheral blood mononuclear cells (PBMCs), taken before the second cycle of nivolumab. The TCR comes from a human donor with classical Hodgkin lymphoma. The CDR3 protein is CARPPGQGMFF. The CDR3 nucleotides read TGTGCCAGACCCCCGGGACAGGGTATGTTCTTC.